This note documents a single T cell receptor (beta chain) sequence. Its antigen is unidentified. This entry belongs to a study of T cells in Graves' hyperthyroidism and ophthalmopathy. Study results and limitations: In validation, the model predicted ophthalmopathy. These predictions came a median roughly seven months before onset. Most thyroid clonotypes expanded above 0.001 appeared in blood too.

Deletions cut 7 bases from V and 5 bases from J, with 27 bases between. CDR3 length: 17 amino acids. CDR1 and CDR2 from the germline V gene are SGDLS and YYNGEE. The TCR beta CDR3 regions underwent amplification using RNA transcripts as the source. The primer set for the first-round RT-PCR of the TCR CDR3 was HTBI. TCRdb passed the multiplex PCR reads through MiXCR, listing each CDR3 protein once. The repertoire holds 500,000 to 750,000 distinct CDR3 sequences, roughly 46% seen once, with 7.5% to 8.5% in the top ten. V usage is TRBV9 and J usage is TRBJ1-2, with D maybe TRBD1 (6 bases). The sequence was collected from a woman aged 18-30 years with Graves' hyperthyroidism. The sample consisted of peripheral blood or thyroid tissue (not recorded which). The CDR3, as DNA: TGTGCCAGCGCAGGGACCGTCACCGGGGGCGAACATTATGGCTACACCTTC. Translating gives CASAGTVTGGEHYGYTF.